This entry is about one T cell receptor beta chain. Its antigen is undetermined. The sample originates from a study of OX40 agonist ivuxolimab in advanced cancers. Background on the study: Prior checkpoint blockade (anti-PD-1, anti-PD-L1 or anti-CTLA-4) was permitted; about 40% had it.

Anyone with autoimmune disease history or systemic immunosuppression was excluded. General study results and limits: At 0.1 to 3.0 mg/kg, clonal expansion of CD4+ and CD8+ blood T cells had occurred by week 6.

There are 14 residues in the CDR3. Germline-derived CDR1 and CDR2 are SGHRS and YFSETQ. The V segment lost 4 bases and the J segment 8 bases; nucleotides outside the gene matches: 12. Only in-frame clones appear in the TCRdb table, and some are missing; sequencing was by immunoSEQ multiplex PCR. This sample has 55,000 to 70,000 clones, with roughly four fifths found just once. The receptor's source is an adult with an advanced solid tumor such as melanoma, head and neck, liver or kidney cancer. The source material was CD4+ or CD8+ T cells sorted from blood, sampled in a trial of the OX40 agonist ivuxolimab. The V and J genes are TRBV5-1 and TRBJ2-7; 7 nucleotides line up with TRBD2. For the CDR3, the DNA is TGCGCCAGCAGCGGGGCCCCCAGGAGCGGGAAGCAGTACTTC. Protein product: CASSGAPRSGKQYF.